Sequencing of this TCR beta chain was carried out in a study of T-cell reconstitution after alpha-beta-depleted transplantation in children. This clonotype was counted ten times or more. It was with unique molecular identifiers that the TCRbeta library was prepared. TCRdb recomputed calls from the PCR reads with MiXCR, one row per CDR3 protein. Among 150,000 to 250,000 distinct CDR3 sequences listed, about 15% were seen once. The CDR3 loop spans 15 amino acids. Deletions cut 0 bases from V and 2 bases from J, with 9 bases between. Germline V gene sequence: CDR1 SGHKS, CDR2 YYEKEE (reference sequence).

This chain uses TRBV5-5 with TRBJ1-3; D is ambiguous. This TCR was sampled from a human donor who donated a stem cell graft to a child with acute lymphoblastic leukemia. This specimen was PBMCs from the stem cell graft donor, taken from the stem cell graft. CDR3 loop: CASSLGYSTGNTIYF. The CDR3 DNA is TGTGCCAGCAGCTTGGGTTACTCCACTGGAAACACCATATATTTT.